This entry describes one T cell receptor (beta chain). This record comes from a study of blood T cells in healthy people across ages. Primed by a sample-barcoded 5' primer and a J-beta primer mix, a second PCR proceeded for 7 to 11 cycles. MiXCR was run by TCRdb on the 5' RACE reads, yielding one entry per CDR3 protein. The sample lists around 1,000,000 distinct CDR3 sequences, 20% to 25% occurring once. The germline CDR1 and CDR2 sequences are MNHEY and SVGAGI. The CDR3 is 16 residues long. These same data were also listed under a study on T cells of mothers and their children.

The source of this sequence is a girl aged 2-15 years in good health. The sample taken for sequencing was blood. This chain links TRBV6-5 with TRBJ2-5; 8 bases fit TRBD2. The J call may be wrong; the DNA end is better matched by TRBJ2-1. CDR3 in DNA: TGTGCCAGCAGTTACGTGAGCGGGGGTCTGGGGGATGAGCAGTTCTTC. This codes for CASSYVSGGLGDEQFF.